This TCR beta chain was obtained from a study of blood T cell repertoires in COVID-19. Whole-study context: Whether acute or convalescent, the COVID-19 samples came from the United States, Italy and Spain. In each case, the material was cDNA or gDNA derived from T cells, B-cell-depleted T cells, or PBMCs.

Clones were sequenced by immunoSEQ multiplex PCR, and TCRdb holds only the in-frame ones, with some missing. The sample lists approximately 190,000 clones, roughly 84% occurring once. Sequencing was carried out using peripheral blood. This TCR derives from a human donor in a cohort sampled during active COVID-19.

This chain's CDR3 is CASSAQGDNYGYTF. CDR3 DNA: TGTGCCAGCAGCGCACAGGGGGATAACTATGGCTACACCTTC. The chain links TRBV7-2 to TRBJ1-2; TRBD1 matches 8 bases. Germline V CDR1 and CDR2: SGHTA, FQGNSA. CDR3 length: 14 amino acids. Losses at the gene ends were 5 bases for V and 1 base for J; bases not matched to a gene: 3.